A selection of T cell receptor beta chains follows, all from one sample in a study of T cells after somatic rescue of genetic block. TCRdb's copy holds only in-frame clones and misses some; the assay was immunoSEQ multiplex PCR. The table records tens of thousands of clones, more than 75% of them present only once. The material sequenced was peripheral blood mononuclear cells (PBMCs). The receptors were sampled from a man aged 30-40 years. The CDR3 runs from the conserved cysteine through the conserved F or W. Fields, in order: V gene, D gene, J gene, clone size, CDR3 DNA, CDR3 protein. D genes are given only for firm matches. For some rows the clone size is stated as once, few or many, or as a class when expanded; others skip it.

>TRBV18|TRBD1|TRBJ1-5|.
TGTGCCAGCTCACGCGACAGGGGGCGAGTCAATCAGCCCCAGCATTTT
CASSRDRGRVNQPQHF
>TRBV19|.|TRBJ1-1|few
TGTGCCAGTAGTGTACTCCGCCGGGCTTTCTTT
CASSVLRRAFF
>TRBV4-2|TRBD2|TRBJ2-1|once
TGTGCCAGCAGCCAAGAAGGAGGAGCGGGAGGCCGGAATGAGCAGTTCTTC
CASSQEGGAGGRNEQFF
>TRBV7-7|.|TRBJ2-5|.
TGTGCCAGCAGCTTGGGTCGCACCCTCGGGGAGACCCAGTACTTC
CASSLGRTLGETQYF
>TRBV6-5|.|TRBJ1-1|few
TGTGCCAGCAGTTACTCGAGAGGGGGAGGGACTGAAGCTTTCTTT
CASSYSRGGGTEAFF
>TRBV2|.|TRBJ2-7|.
TGTGCCAGCGGCGACGTGGGGGACGAGCAGTACTTC
CASGDVGDEQYF
>TRBV13|TRBD2|TRBJ2-7|.
TGTGCCAGCAGCTTAGCCCCACTAGCGGGGGCGACCTACGAGCAGTACTTC
CASSLAPLAGATYEQYF
>TRBV7-2|.|TRBJ2-3|.
TGTGCCAGCAGCTTAGGGGGGGCTAGCGCAGATACGCAGTATTTT
CASSLGGASADTQYF
>TRBV7-9|TRBD2|TRBJ2-1|.
TGTGCCAGCAGCTCCGGGTGGCGGGAGAGAAACAATGAGCAGTTCTTC
CASSSGWRERNNEQFF
>TRBV19|TRBD1|TRBJ2-7|.
TGTGCCAGTAGTACCCGGGACAGGGGTCCCGAGCAGTACTTC
CASSTRDRGPEQYF
>TRBV20-1|.|TRBJ1-6|.
TGCAGTGCCAGAGGGTCACCCCTCCACTTT
CSARGSPLHF
>TRBV7-6|.|TRBJ1-1|.
TGTGCCAGCAGCTTAGGAGACAGTTTTGAAGCTTTCTTT
CASSLGDSFEAFF
>TRBV18|TRBD2|TRBJ2-5|.
TGTGCCAGCTCACGAGCCGGGACTAGCGGGAGAGGGGCAGAGACCCAGTACTTC
CASSRAGTSGRGAETQYF
>TRBV27|TRBD2|TRBJ2-7|.
TGTGCCAGCAGTTTATACCCGGGACTAGGTGGGGAGCAGTACTTC
CASSLYPGLGGEQYF
>TRBV6-5|TRBD2|TRBJ2-7|.
TGTGCCAGCAGTTCAGGACTAGCGGGAATCTACGAGCAGTACTTC
CASSSGLAGIYEQYF
>TRBV2|.|TRBJ1-6|.
TGTGCCAGCAGTCCAGGGACGGAAGGTGGTTCACCCCTCCACTTT
CASSPGTEGGSPLHF
>TRBV19|.|TRBJ2-6|.
TGTGCCACCTCACAGGTGAGCTCTGGGGCCAACGTCCTGACTTTC
CATSQVSSGANVLTF
>TRBV7-2|TRBD1|TRBJ2-7|.
TGTGCCAGCAGCATAGGACAGGGCTACGAGCAGTACTTC
CASSIGQGYEQYF
>TRBV14|.|TRBJ2-5|.
TGTGCCAGCAGCCAGCTGGACTGGTACCAAGAGACCCAGTACTTC
CASSQLDWYQETQYF
>TRBV5-1|TRBD1|TRBJ1-4|.
TGCGCCAGCAGCTTGTTACAGGGGACTAATGAAAAACTGTTTTTT
CASSLLQGTNEKLFF
>TRBV5-1|.|TRBJ1-5|few
TGCGCCAGCAGCCCGGGACCCAATCAGCCCCAGCATTTT
CASSPGPNQPQHF
>TRBV7-6|.|TRBJ1-1|.
TGTGCCAGCAGCTTAGGGTCGACTGGGGCGAACACTGAAGCTTTCTTT
CASSLGSTGANTEAFF
>TRBV19|.|TRBJ1-1|.
TGTGCCAGTAGTATAGGTGGAAACACTGAAGCTTTCTTT
CASSIGGNTEAFF
>TRBV27|.|TRBJ1-3|.
TGTGCCAGCCACCTCTCTGGAAACACCATATATTTT
CASHLSGNTIYF
>TRBV2|.|TRBJ1-1|.
TGTGCCAGCAGGGAGGGTCGGAACACTGAAGCTTTCTTT
CASREGRNTEAFF
>TRBV28|.|TRBJ2-5|.
TGTGCCAGCAGTAACTCGGAGTCCCGCGGGACCCAGTACTTC
CASSNSESRGTQYF
>TRBV30|.|TRBJ2-3|.
TGTGCCTGGAGTGTACTTGGTAGCACAGATACGCAGTATTTT
CAWSVLGSTDTQYF
>TRBV2|TRBD2|TRBJ2-1|.
TGTGCCAGCAGTGAAACGCGGGGGTCCTACAATGAGCAGTTCTTC
CASSETRGSYNEQFF
>TRBV5-4|TRBD1|TRBJ1-1|.
TGTGCCAGCAGCTTGCAAGGGACAGCTCTTGAAGCTTTCTTT
CASSLQGTALEAFF
>TRBV7-9|TRBD1|TRBJ2-2|.
TGTGCCAGCAGCTTCGGGGAAGGACAGGGGAACACCGGGGAGCTGTTTTTT
CASSFGEGQGNTGELFF
>TRBV7-2|TRBD1|TRBJ2-6|.
TGTGCCAGCGATCGCCAGGGGGCTGGGGCCAACGTCCTGACTTTC
CASDRQGAGANVLTF
>TRBV18|TRBD2|TRBJ2-7|.
TGTGCCAGCTCCCCCAGCCTCGGCTCGGGGAGGGAAAGCTACGAGCAGTACTTC
CASSPSLGSGRESYEQYF
>TRBV14|.|TRBJ2-2|.
TGTGCCAGCAGCCAATATGGTCCCGGGGAGCTGTTTTTT
CASSQYGPGELFF
>TRBV28|.|TRBJ1-2|.
TGTGCCAGCAGTTTATGGTCAGGGCCTTGGGGCTACACCTTC
CASSLWSGPWGYTF
>TRBV19|.|TRBJ1-5|once
TGTGCCAGTAGTTCCCCCGGACAGCCTTATAGCAATCAGCCCCAGCATTTT
CASSSPGQPYSNQPQHF
>TRBV28|TRBD1|TRBJ2-7|.
TGTGCCAGCAGGCCCGGGACAGCCACTAACGAGCAGTACTTC
CASRPGTATNEQYF
>TRBV28|.|TRBJ2-2|.
TGTGCCAGCAGTGGGACGGGGAACACCGGGGAGCTGTTTTTT
CASSGTGNTGELFF
>TRBV19|.|TRBJ1-5|.
TGTGCCAGTACTACTAAGAGGGGGGCAAGCAATCAGCCCCAGCATTTT
CASTTKRGASNQPQHF
>TRBV15|.|TRBJ2-7|.
TGTGCCACCAGCAGAGTGGCGGACTACGAGCAGTACTTC
CATSRVADYEQYF
>TRBV28|TRBD1|TRBJ2-3|.
TGTGCCAGCAGCCCCCGACAGGGTTCCTCCACAGATACGCAGTATTTT
CASSPRQGSSTDTQYF
>TRBV11-2|.|TRBJ2-7|.
TGTGCCAGCAGCTTAGATTGGATTAACTACGAGCAGTACTTC
CASSLDWINYEQYF
>TRBV7-9|TRBD1|TRBJ2-3|once
TGTGCCAGCAGCCGAGGACAGGAGGTGACAGATACGCAGTATTTT
CASSRGQEVTDTQYF
>TRBV9|TRBD1|TRBJ1-1|.
TGTGCCAGCAGCGTATGGACAGGAGATGAAGCTTTCTTT
CASSVWTGDEAFF
>TRBV19|TRBD2|TRBJ2-1|.
TGTGCCAGCTCCGGCGCGGGAGACTACAATGAGCAGTTCTTC
CASSGAGDYNEQFF
>TRBV6-5|.|TRBJ2-7|.
TGTGCCAGCACCCGGACAGCCACCTACGAGCAGTACTTC
CASTRTATYEQYF
>TRBV7-8|.|TRBJ2-2|.
TGTGCCAGCACCCCCCCGCTCCGGGTAGACACCGGGGAGCTGTTTTTT
CASTPPLRVDTGELFF
>TRBV5-1|.|TRBJ2-7|.
TGCGCCAGCGCATCGGCCGGGATACATCCCTACGAGCAGTACTTC
CASASAGIHPYEQYF
>TRBV7-9|TRBD2|TRBJ2-2|few
TGTGCCAGCAGCCTTCCGGGACTAGGTTTTGACACCGGGGAGCTGTTTTTT
CASSLPGLGFDTGELFF
>TRBV28|.|TRBJ2-1|.
TGTGCCAGCAGTTTAATGGGGGCAGGGAAACATGAGCAGTTCTTC
CASSLMGAGKHEQFF
>TRBV30|.|TRBJ1-1|.
TGTGCCGGGGGATTATTCAACACTGAAGCTTTCTTT
CAGGLFNTEAFF
>TRBV6-1|TRBD1|TRBJ2-2|.
TGTGCCAGCAGGCCACAGGGGGCGGTGACCGGGGAGCTGTTTTTT
CASRPQGAVTGELFF
>TRBV29-1|.|TRBJ2-3|.
TGCAGCGTTGAGGCGAACCCAGATACGCAGTATTTT
CSVEANPDTQYF
>TRBV30|.|TRBJ1-3|.
TGTGCCTGGAGTCGGGGAACTGGAAACACCATATATTTT
CAWSRGTGNTIYF